This T cell receptor beta chain comes out of a study of T cell changes during pregnancy in multiple sclerosis. Using immunoSEQ multiplex PCR, the repertoire was profiled, and TCRdb retains in-frame clones only, with some absent. The repertoire holds tens of thousands of clones, with approximately 90% as singletons. Trimming stripped 10 bases from V and 6 bases from J, with 18 bases between. This CDR3 contains 14 residues. The germline V gene encodes CDR1 WNHNN and CDR2 SYGVQD (reference sequence). The sample here was peripheral blood, taken in the third trimester of pregnancy. The sequence derives from a female donor in good health, enrolled as a control in a pregnancy study. The V call is TRBV10-1, the J call TRBJ2-2, with D maybe TRBD2 (5 bases). The CDR3 DNA follows: TGCGCCATCCCGGACTCCCAAGTCGCCGGGGAGCTGTTTTTT. Amino acids: CAIPDSQVAGELFF.